These T cell receptor beta chains were read from a single sample in a study of radiotherapy plus CTLA-4 blockade in lung cancer. The assay was immunoSEQ multiplex PCR, and TCRdb's table has in-frame clones only and misses some. The table has about 72,000 clones, about four fifths seen once. The sample here was peripheral blood, taken from a patient treated with radiotherapy plus ipilimumab. The receptors derive from a human donor with non-small cell lung cancer who had a partial response to radiotherapy plus ipilimumab. The CDR3 runs from the conserved cysteine through the conserved F or W. Each record gives: clone size, V gene, D gene, J gene, CDR3 protein, CDR3 DNA. D genes are given only for firm matches. Clone sizes are given selectively: once, few, many, or a class where the clone is expanded.

-,TRBV11-2,TRBD2,TRBJ2-1,CASSLLAGAGEQFF,TGTGCCAGCAGCTTGCTAGCGGGAGCGGGTGAGCAGTTCTTC
-,TRBV7-2,TRBD1,TRBJ1-5,CASSPTGPNQPQHF,TGTGCCAGCAGCCCGACAGGGCCCAATCAGCCCCAGCATTTT
-,TRBV7-2,-,TRBJ1-6,CASSPYGDYALHF,TGTGCCAGCAGCCCGTATGGAGACTACGCCCTCCACTTT
-,TRBV5-1,TRBD2,TRBJ2-7,CASSLIAGGSYEQYF,TGCGCCAGCAGCCTAATAGCGGGTGGTTCCTACGAGCAGTACTTC
-,TRBV28,-,TRBJ1-2,CASTTPGGNGYTF,TGTGCCAGCACCACCCCGGGGGGAAACGGCTACACCTTC
-,TRBV2,-,TRBJ2-3,CASRLRDSLGADTQYF,TGTGCCAGCAGGCTACGGGACTCATTGGGGGCAGATACGCAGTATTTT
-,TRBV7-2,TRBD2,TRBJ2-7,CASSLGLAGGQGEQYF,TGTGCCAGCAGCTTAGGACTAGCGGGAGGGCAGGGCGAGCAGTACTTC
-,TRBV7-8,TRBD1,TRBJ2-7,CASSFSGTGEYEQYF,TGTGCCAGCAGCTTTTCCGGGACAGGGGAATACGAGCAGTACTTC
-,TRBV19,TRBD2,TRBJ2-5,CASSLQLAGAGETQYF,TGTGCCAGTAGCCTCCAACTAGCGGGAGCGGGGGAGACCCAGTACTTC
-,TRBV6-1,-,TRBJ1-1,CASSATGSTEAFF,TGTGCCAGCAGTGCCACGGGATCTACTGAAGCTTTCTTT
-,TRBV28,-,TRBJ2-7,CASSSLGASSYEQYF,TGTGCCAGCAGTTCGCTGGGCGCCTCTTCCTACGAGCAGTACTTC
-,TRBV19,TRBD1,TRBJ2-7,CASNPGQGHRQYF,TGTGCCAGTAACCCCGGACAGGGTCACCGGCAGTACTTC
-,TRBV2,-,TRBJ1-5,CASSDPGEPQHF,TGTGCCAGCAGTGATCCTGGAGAGCCCCAGCATTTT
-,TRBV10-3,TRBD2,TRBJ2-1,CAISPASGRNNEQFF,TGTGCCATCAGCCCCGCTAGCGGGCGTAACAATGAGCAGTTCTTC
-,TRBV4-1,TRBD1,TRBJ1-4,CASSRRQGGEKLFF,TGCGCCAGCAGCCGCCGACAGGGTGGCGAAAAACTGTTTTTT
-,TRBV11-2,-,TRBJ2-3,CASSSALGGTDTQYF,TGTGCCAGCAGCTCGGCCTTGGGCGGCACAGATACGCAGTATTTT
few,TRBV15,-,TRBJ2-7,CATSRAAGEQYF,TGTGCCACCAGCAGGGCTGCGGGGGAGCAGTACTTC
-,TRBV11-1,-,TRBJ1-4,CASSPNDSAEKLFF,TGTGCCAGCAGCCCGAACGACTCAGCTGAAAAACTGTTTTTT
-,TRBV7-3,-,TRBJ1-1,CASSFAGSTEAFF,TGTGCCAGCAGCTTTGCGGGGAGCACTGAAGCTTTCTTT
few,TRBV29-1,-,TRBJ2-6,CSVEEGGSGANVLTF,TGCAGCGTTGAAGAGGGGGGATCTGGGGCCAACGTCCTGACTTTC
-,TRBV28,TRBD2,TRBJ2-7,CASSTSGRNGEQYF,TGTGCCAGCTCGACTAGCGGGAGAAATGGCGAGCAGTACTTC
-,TRBV14,TRBD1,TRBJ1-2,CASSPQGAYGYTF,TGTGCCAGCAGCCCACAGGGGGCTTATGGCTACACCTTC
-,TRBV6-5,TRBD1,TRBJ2-1,CASSSTGTGNYEQFF,TGTGCCAGCAGCTCAACCGGGACAGGGAACTATGAGCAGTTCTTC
-,TRBV5-1,TRBD1,TRBJ2-6,CASSSPGGIGANVLTF,TGCGCCAGCAGCTCCCCAGGGGGAATTGGGGCCAACGTCCTGACTTTC
-,TRBV27,-,TRBJ2-3,CASSLSRLQDTQYF,TGTGCCAGCAGTTTATCTAGACTCCAAGATACGCAGTATTTT
-,TRBV11-1,TRBD2,TRBJ2-1,CASSLEREAEQFF,TGTGCCAGCAGCTTAGAGCGGGAGGCTGAGCAGTTCTTC
-,TRBV27,-,TRBJ1-1,CASSGGGLNTEAFF,TGTGCCAGCAGTGGGGGGGGTTTGAACACTGAAGCTTTCTTT
once,TRBV29-1,TRBD2,TRBJ2-1,CSALGPGGGYSDEQFF,TGCAGCGCCCTCGGTCCGGGGGGAGGATATTCGGATGAGCAGTTCTTC
-,TRBV5-1,TRBD1,TRBJ2-3,CASSLGDRVSPDTQYF,TGCGCCAGCAGCTTGGGGGACAGGGTTTCGCCAGATACGCAGTATTTT
-,TRBV28,-,TRBJ2-3,CASSFPGDSYSTDTQYF,TGTGCCAGCAGTTTCCCGGGGGACTCCTACAGCACAGATACGCAGTATTTT
-,TRBV6-5,-,TRBJ2-3,CASSYSQGTLFTQYF,TGTGCCAGCAGTTACTCCCAGGGCACCCTTTTTACGCAGTATTTT
-,TRBV19,TRBD2,TRBJ2-7,CASSMTGTSGRSNPYEQYF,TGTGCCAGTAGTATGACCGGGACTAGCGGGAGGTCGAACCCCTACGAGCAGTACTTC
-,TRBV5-1,TRBD2,TRBJ2-5,CASSVSVAGGKETQYF,TGCGCCAGCAGCGTCTCAGTAGCGGGAGGTAAAGAGACCCAGTACTTC
-,TRBV7-9,TRBD1,TRBJ1-2,CASSLQGAAGYTF,TGTGCCAGCAGCCTACAGGGGGCAGCAGGCTACACCTTC
-,TRBV2,-,TRBJ2-1,CASSEIAGRGEQFF,TGTGCCAGCAGTGAAATAGCCGGCCGAGGGGAGCAGTTCTTC
once,TRBV19,TRBD2,TRBJ2-7,CASSITGTSAYEQYF,TGTGCCAGTAGCATTACCGGGACTAGCGCCTACGAGCAGTACTTC
-,TRBV28,TRBD1,TRBJ1-5,CASRRQGASQPQHF,TGTGCCAGCAGGCGACAGGGGGCGAGTCAGCCCCAGCATTTT